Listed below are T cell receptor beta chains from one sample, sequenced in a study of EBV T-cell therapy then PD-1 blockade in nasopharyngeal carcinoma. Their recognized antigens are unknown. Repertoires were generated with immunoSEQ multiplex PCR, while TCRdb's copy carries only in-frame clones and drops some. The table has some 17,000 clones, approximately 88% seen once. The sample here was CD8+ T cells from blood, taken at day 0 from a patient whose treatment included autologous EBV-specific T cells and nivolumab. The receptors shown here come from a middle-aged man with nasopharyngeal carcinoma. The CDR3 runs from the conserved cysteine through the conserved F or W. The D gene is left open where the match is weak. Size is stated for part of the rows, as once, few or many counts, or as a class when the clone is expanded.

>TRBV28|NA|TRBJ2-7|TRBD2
TGTGCCAGCAATGTAGCGGGGGATACCTACGAGCAGTACTTC
CASNVAGDTYEQYF
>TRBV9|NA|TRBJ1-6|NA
TGTGCCAGCAGCTCACAGGATTCACCCCTCCACTTT
CASSSQDSPLHF
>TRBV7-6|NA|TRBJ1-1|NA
TGTGCCAGCAGCTTAGGGGGGGGCAGCCTGAACACTGAAGCTTTCTTT
CASSLGGGSLNTEAFF
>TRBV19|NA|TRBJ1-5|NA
TGTGCCAGTAGTATAGTCCCATCGGGGAGGCAGCCCCAGCATTTT
CASSIVPSGRQPQHF
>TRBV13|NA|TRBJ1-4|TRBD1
TGTGCCAGCAGCGGGACAGGGGTAGATGAAAAACTGTTTTTT
CASSGTGVDEKLFF
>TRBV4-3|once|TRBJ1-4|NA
TGCGCCAGCAGCCAAGACGGGAGTTCTAATGAAAAACTGTTTTTT
CASSQDGSSNEKLFF
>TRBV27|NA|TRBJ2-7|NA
TGTGCCAGCAGTCCTTGGGAAGGAGACGAGCAGTACTTC
CASSPWEGDEQYF
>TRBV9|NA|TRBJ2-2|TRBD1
TGTGCCAGCAGCGTAGGGACAGGGGTTACCGGGGAGCTGTTTTTT
CASSVGTGVTGELFF
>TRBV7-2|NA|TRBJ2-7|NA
TGTGCCAGCAGCCCTCGCTCCTACGAGCAGTACTTC
CASSPRSYEQYF
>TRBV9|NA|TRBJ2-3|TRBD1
TGTGCCAGCAGCTCAGGGGGCAGCGCGTTGGATACGCAGTATTTT
CASSSGGSALDTQYF
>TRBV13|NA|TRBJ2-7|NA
TGTGCCAGCAGCTTCACTCGTAGCGAGCAGTACTTC
CASSFTRSEQYF
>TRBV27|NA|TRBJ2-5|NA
TGTGCCAGCAGTTTAGCATCGGGACACAATGGGATAGAGACCCAGTACTTC
CASSLASGHNGIETQYF
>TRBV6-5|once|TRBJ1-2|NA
TGTGCCAGCAGTTACTATCAGGCCCCTAACTATGGCTACACCTTC
CASSYYQAPNYGYTF
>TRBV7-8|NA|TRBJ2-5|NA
TGTGCCAGCACCGATGTCGGGGTAGTAGAGACCCAGTACTTC
CASTDVGVVETQYF
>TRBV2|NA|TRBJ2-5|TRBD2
TGTGCCAGCAGTGAAGGGCTAGCGGGACCGGAGACCCAGTACTTC
CASSEGLAGPETQYF
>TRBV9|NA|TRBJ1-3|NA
TGTGCCAGCAGCGTAGAAGGTTTCTCTGGAAACACCATATATTTT
CASSVEGFSGNTIYF
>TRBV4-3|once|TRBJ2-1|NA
TGCGCCAGCAGCCAAGATTGGGTGGGGGGTTACAATGAGCAGTTCTTC
CASSQDWVGGYNEQFF
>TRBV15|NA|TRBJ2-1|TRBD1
TGTGCCACCAGCAGAGCGACAGGGATTGGCTACAATGAGCAGTTCTTC
CATSRATGIGYNEQFF
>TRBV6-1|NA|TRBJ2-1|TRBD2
TGTGCCAGCAGTGAAGTACTAGCGGATAGGGCGAATGAGCAGTTCTTC
CASSEVLADRANEQFF
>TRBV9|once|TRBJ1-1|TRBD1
TGTGCCAGCAGCCCTTGGGACAGCATGAACACTGAAGCTTTCTTT
CASSPWDSMNTEAFF
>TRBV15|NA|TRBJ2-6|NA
TGTGCCACCAGCGGACCGACGAACTCTGGGGCCAACGTCCTGACTTTC
CATSGPTNSGANVLTF
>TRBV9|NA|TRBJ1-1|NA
TGTGCCAGCAGCGTAGGTAGATGGGGGAACACTGAAGCTTTCTTT
CASSVGRWGNTEAFF
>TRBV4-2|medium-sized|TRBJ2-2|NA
TGTGCCAGCAGCCAAGATCTCGACGGCGGGGGCGGCACCGGGGAGCTGTTTTTT
CASSQDLDGGGGTGELFF
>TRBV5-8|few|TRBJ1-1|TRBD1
TGTGCCAGCAGCTTGGTGGGGACAGCCCTGAACACTGAAGCTTTCTTT
CASSLVGTALNTEAFF
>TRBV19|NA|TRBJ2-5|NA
TGTGCCAGTGGAACCCCTGGGACCCAGTACTTC
CASGTPGTQYF
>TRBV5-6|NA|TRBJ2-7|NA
TGTGCCAGCAGCTTGTTAACAAAGCCCTACGAGCAGTACTTC
CASSLLTKPYEQYF
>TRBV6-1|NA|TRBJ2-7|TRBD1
TGTGCCAGCAGTGAAGGGACAGGGGGCCCCTACGAGCAGTACTTC
CASSEGTGGPYEQYF
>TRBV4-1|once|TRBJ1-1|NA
TGCGCCAGCAGCCGGGGACAGAACACTGAAGCTTTCTTT
CASSRGQNTEAFF
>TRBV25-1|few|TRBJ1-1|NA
TGTGCCAGCAGTGTGGCGGTGAACACTGAAGCTTTCTTT
CASSVAVNTEAFF
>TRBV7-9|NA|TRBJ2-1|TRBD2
TGTGCCAGCAGCCCTCCCCTAGCGGGGGCCTCCAATGAGCAGTTCTTC
CASSPPLAGASNEQFF
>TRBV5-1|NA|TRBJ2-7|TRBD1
TGCGCCAGCAGCTCGAGGACGGGACAGAGAGACGAGCAGTACTTC
CASSSRTGQRDEQYF
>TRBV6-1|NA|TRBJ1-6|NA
TGTGCCAGCAGTGAGGGGGGTGTAAATTCACCCCTCCACTTT
CASSEGGVNSPLHF
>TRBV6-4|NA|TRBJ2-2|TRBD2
TGTGCCAGCAGTCTCGGACTAGCGGATGGCACCGGGGAGCTGTTTTTT
CASSLGLADGTGELFF
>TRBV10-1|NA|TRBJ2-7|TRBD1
TGCGCCAGCAGTGAGTACACGGACAGGGGCTTCTACGAGCAGTACTTC
CASSEYTDRGFYEQYF
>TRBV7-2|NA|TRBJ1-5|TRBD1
TGTGCCAGCAGCCTGACGTGGACAGGGCGAAATCAGCCCCAGCATTTT
CASSLTWTGRNQPQHF